The 11 T cell receptor beta chains in this list originate from one sample, sequenced in a study of T cells in Graves' hyperthyroidism and ophthalmopathy. TCR beta CDR3 sequences were amplified from RNA transcripts. First-round RT-PCR targeting the TCR CDR3 was performed with the HTBI primer set. TCRdb passed the multiplex PCR reads through MiXCR, listing each CDR3 protein once. Here the sample spans hundreds of thousands of distinct CDR3 sequences, under 45% being singletons. The sequencing input was blood. These receptor sequences come from a woman aged 40 to 49 with Graves' hyperthyroidism.

On this clonotype itself: The germline gene is not matched at one end of the junction; a read error may be the cause. This chain connects TRBV7-9 to TRBJ2-7; 7 bases fit TRBD2. Germline V gene sequence: CDR1 SEHNR, CDR2 FQNEAQ (reference sequence). This CDR3 has 16 residues. For the CDR3, the DNA is TGCGCCAGCAGCCAAGATAGCGGGTGGTTGTTCTACGAGCAGTACTTC. It translates to CASSQDSGWLFYEQYF.

As regards this clonotype: Given a much more abundant clone one base away, this may be a read error. CDR3 sequence reads: CASSSQRQGVGELFF. In DNA, the CDR3 is TGTGCCAGCAGTTCCCAGCGACAGGGGGTCGGGGAGCTGTTTTTT. The chain links TRBV10-3 to TRBJ2-2; TRBD1 matches 9 bases. This CDR3 spans 15 amino acids. Germline V gene data show CDR1 as ENHRY and CDR2 as SYGVKD.

The rearrangement links TRBV10-2 to TRBJ1-1; 7 bases line up with TRBD1. The trim removed 6 bases at V and 6 bases at J, leaving 10 bases unmatched. The CDR3 totals 14 residues. Germline lookup yields CDR1 WSHSY and CDR2 SAAADI. The CDR3 coding sequence is TGCGCCAGCAGCCCGGGCAGGGGGGGCCCTGAAGCTTTCTTT. This encodes CASSPGRGGPEAFF.

The rearrangement uses TRBV29-1 and TRBJ2-5; tentative D call: TRBD1 (6 bases). Germline V lookup: CDR1 SQVTM, CDR2 ANQGSEA. V was shortened by 7 bases and J by 5 bases, with 11 bases between the two germline ends. This CDR3 spans 11 amino acids. CDR3 in amino acids: CSGGPEETQYF. The DNA of the CDR3 is TGCAGCGGGGGGCCGGAGGAGACCCAGTACTTC. The whole variable domain, remainder taken from reference TRBV29-1 and TRBJ2-5, is SAVISQKPSRDICQRGTSLTIQCQVDSQVTMMFWYRQQPGQSLTLIATANQGSEATYESGFVIDKFPISRPNLTFSTLTVSNMSPEDSSIYLCSGGPEETQYFGPGTRLLVL.

In regard to this clonotype: Just one base apart from a much larger clone, this may be a read error. The rearrangement uses TRBV20-1 and TRBJ1-1, with D uncertain. The CDR3 length is 12 residues. In germline, CDR1 is DFQATT, CDR2 SNEGSKA (reference sequence). For the CDR3, the DNA is TGCAAACAAGGCGGGCCCGCCTCGGGAGCTTTCTTT. Its translation: CKQGGPASGAFF.

This clonotype was seen ten or more times. This chain uses TRBV11-2 with TRBJ2-5; D remains unclear. The V end was cut by 6 bases, the J end by 5 bases, with 13 bases between. The germline gives CDR1 SGHAT, CDR2 FQNNGV. The CDR3 totals 13 residues. The CDR3 nucleotides read TGTGCCAGCAGTAGTCAAAGGCGGGAGACCCAGTACTTC. Translation: CASSSQRRETQYF.

Many counts were recorded for this clonotype. The chain uses TRBV7-8 and TRBJ1-1; unclear D gene. The length of the CDR3 is 14 residues. V was cut by 1 base and J by 10 bases, with 16 bases left in between. The V gene's germline CDR1 is SGHVS and CDR2 FQNEAQ. CDR3 protein: CASSLDGQNPGAFF. CDR3 nucleotides: TGTGCCAGCAGCTTAGACGGTCAAAACCCGGGAGCTTTCTTT.

This clonotype turned up a few times. This rearrangement joins TRBV14 to TRBJ1-4; TRBD1 aligns across 7 bases. The CDR3 runs 14 residues. V dropped 4 bases and J dropped 5; count of bases not matched to a gene: 4. Germline V gene data show CDR1 as SGHDN and CDR2 as FVKESK. Here the CDR3 reads CASSRGQRNEKLFF. In nucleotides, the CDR3 is TGTGCCAGCAGCCGGGGACAGAGAAATGAAAAACTGTTTTTT.

DNA of the CDR3: TGTGCCAGCAGCCTCCTCGGGACAGGGGCCGAGCAGTACTTC. Translation: CASSLLGTGAEQYF. The genes are TRBV14 and TRBJ2-7; 10 bases are a match to TRBD1. The CDR3 consists of 14 residues. Trimming removed 4 bases from V and 6 bases from J; junction bases left unmatched: 6. CDR1 is SGHDN and CDR2 is FVKESK in the germline V gene.

This chain links TRBV24-1 with TRBJ1-2; D not resolved. This CDR3 has 13 amino acids. Germline values: CDR1 KGHDR, CDR2 SFDVKD. Trimming took 7 bases from V and 7 from J, leaving 15 bases between them. This CDR3 reads CATSQTDVGGYTF. CDR3 sequence (DNA): TGTGCCACCAGCCAAACAGACGTCGGTGGCTACACCTTC.

This clonotype was detected a few times. J is TRBJ1-3 and V is TRBV12-3 or TRBV12-4, with TRBD1 matching over 8 bases. This CDR3 has 19 residues. Trimming at V came to 4 bases and at J to 0 bases, leaving 14 bases not matched to a gene. DNA for the CDR3: TGTGCCAGCAGTTGGACCGGAGGGACAGGCAGTCTCTCTGGAAACACCATATATTTT. Residues: CASSWTGGTGSLSGNTIYF.